This T cell receptor beta chain was documented in a study of cytomegalovirus exposure and HLA in healthy donors. Study results and caveats: In a later analysis, TCR association rates varied by HLA locus: DRB1 most, HLA-C fewest.

The PCR had 60 Vbeta and 13 Jbeta primers. Measured with immunoSEQ multiplex PCR; TCRdb has only the in-frame clones, and not every one. Here the sample spans 150,000 to 200,000 clones, around three quarters being singletons. Germline assignment: CDR1 SNHLY and CDR2 FYNNEI. Trimming left V 5 bases short and J 2 bases short, with 13 bases between. The CDR3 length is 14 residues. To note about this clone: Its target is not known.

This TCR was sampled from a boy aged 5-17 years in good health and CMV-seronegative. The rearrangement uses TRBV2 and TRBJ2-7; D ambiguous. The sample consisted of PBMCs. This CDR3 reads CASSPPSGAYEQYF. The CDR3 DNA reads as TGTGCCAGCAGTCCCCCTTCGGGTGCCTACGAGCAGTACTTC.